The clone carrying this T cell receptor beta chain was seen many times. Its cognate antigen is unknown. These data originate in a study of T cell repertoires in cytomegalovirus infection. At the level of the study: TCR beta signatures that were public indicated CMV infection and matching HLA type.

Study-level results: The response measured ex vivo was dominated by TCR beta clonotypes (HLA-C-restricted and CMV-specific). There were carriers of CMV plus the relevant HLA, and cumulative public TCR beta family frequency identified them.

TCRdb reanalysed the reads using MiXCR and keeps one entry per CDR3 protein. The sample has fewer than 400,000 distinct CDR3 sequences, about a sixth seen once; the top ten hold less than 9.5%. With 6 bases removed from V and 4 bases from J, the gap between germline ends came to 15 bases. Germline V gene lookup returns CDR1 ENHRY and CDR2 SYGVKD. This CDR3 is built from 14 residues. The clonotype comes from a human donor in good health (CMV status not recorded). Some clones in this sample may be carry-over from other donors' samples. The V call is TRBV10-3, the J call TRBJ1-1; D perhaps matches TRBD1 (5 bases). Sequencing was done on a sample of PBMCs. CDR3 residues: CAIRPGRDGTEAFF. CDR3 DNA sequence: TGTGCCATCAGACCGGGCAGGGATGGCACTGAAGCTTTCTTT.